This T cell receptor (beta chain) stems from a study of Ad26.COV2.S vaccination and SARS-CoV-2 variants. As for the study in general: Ad26.COV2.S, an intramuscular injection, was given once or twice 56 days apart. General study findings and limits: Breadth and depth estimates from TCRs may understate total T cell responses.

This table comes from immunoSEQ multiplex PCR, and its TCRdb copy is limited to in-frame clones, with some not included. The table lists about 460,000 clones, 80% to 90% of them singletons. The V gene's germline CDR1 is KGHSH and CDR2 LQKENI. The CDR3 totals 15 residues. V was cut by 6 bases and J by 1 base, with 15 bases left in between. Indicated treatment: around 19 received Ad26.COV2.S at low or high dose, single or two shots; roughly 5 received placebo; per-sample allocation not given. Specimens were obtained on day 63 following the first vaccine or placebo injection. An Ad26 vector was used to express Wuhan-strain SARS-CoV-2 spike as the vaccine. With respect to this clone: The antigen remains unidentified.

The source material was peripheral blood, sampled in a trial of Ad26.COV2.S vaccine versus placebo. The chain is built from TRBV18 and TRBJ2-5; D is possibly TRBD1 (6 bases). The sequence was collected from a person aged 18-60 years who received the Ad26.COV2.S COVID-19 vaccine or a placebo. CDR3 region: CASSNTRQAQETQYF. The CDR3 DNA reads as TGTGCCAGCTCCAACACCCGACAGGCCCAAGAGACCCAGTACTTC.